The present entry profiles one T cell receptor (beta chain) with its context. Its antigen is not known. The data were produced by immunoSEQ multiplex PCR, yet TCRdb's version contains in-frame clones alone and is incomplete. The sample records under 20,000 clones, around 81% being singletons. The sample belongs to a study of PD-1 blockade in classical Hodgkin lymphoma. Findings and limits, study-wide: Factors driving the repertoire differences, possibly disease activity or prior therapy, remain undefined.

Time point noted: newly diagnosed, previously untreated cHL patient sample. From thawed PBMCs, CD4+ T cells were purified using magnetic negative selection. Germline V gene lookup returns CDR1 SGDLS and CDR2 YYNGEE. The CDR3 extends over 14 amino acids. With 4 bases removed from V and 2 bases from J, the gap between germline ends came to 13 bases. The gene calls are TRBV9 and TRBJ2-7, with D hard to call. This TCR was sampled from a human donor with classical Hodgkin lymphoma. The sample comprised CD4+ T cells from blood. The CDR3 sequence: CASSPWTRTYEQYF. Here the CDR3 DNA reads TGTGCCAGCAGCCCTTGGACCAGGACCTACGAGCAGTACTTC.